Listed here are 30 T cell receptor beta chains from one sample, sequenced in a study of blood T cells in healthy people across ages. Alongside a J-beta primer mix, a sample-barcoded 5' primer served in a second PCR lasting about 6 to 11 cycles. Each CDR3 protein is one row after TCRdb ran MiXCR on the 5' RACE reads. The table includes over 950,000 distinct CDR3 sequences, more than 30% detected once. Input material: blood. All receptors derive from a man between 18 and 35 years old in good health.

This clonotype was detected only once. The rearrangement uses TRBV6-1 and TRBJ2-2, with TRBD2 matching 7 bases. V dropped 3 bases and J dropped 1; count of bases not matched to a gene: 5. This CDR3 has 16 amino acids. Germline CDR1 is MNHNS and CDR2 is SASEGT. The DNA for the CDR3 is TGTGCCAGCAGTGATTATCAGCGGGGGAACACCGGGGAGCTGTTTTTT. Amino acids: CASSDYQRGNTGELFF.

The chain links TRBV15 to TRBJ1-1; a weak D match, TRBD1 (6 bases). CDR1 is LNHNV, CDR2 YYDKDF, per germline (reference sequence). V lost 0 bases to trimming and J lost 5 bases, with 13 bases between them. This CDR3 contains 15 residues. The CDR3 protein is CATSRDPGVYTEAFF. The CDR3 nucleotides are TGTGCCACCAGCAGAGATCCAGGGGTGTATACTGAAGCTTTCTTT.

The CDR3 DNA is TGCGCCAGCAGCGTGGAATCGCTTTATGAGCAGTTCTTC. It translates to CASSVESLYEQFF. The V call is TRBV5-1, the J call TRBJ2-1; D is undetermined. The CDR3 consists of 13 residues. Germline CDR1 SGHRS, CDR2 YFSETQ. The ends were cut back, 4 bases at V and 8 bases at J, with 13 bases in the middle.

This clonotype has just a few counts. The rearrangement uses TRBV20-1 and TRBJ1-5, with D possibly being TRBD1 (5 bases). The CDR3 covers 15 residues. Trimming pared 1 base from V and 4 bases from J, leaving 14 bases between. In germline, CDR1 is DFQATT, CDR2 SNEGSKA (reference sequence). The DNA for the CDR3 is TGCAGTGCTAGAGCCGGGACGCTTATGAATCAGCCCCAGCATTTT. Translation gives CSARAGTLMNQPQHF.

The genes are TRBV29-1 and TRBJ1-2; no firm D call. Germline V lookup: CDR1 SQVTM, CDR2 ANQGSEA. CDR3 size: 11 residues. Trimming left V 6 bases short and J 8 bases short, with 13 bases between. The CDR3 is CSVSDTDGYTF. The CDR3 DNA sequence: TGCAGCGTGAGTGATACCGACGGCTACACCTTC.

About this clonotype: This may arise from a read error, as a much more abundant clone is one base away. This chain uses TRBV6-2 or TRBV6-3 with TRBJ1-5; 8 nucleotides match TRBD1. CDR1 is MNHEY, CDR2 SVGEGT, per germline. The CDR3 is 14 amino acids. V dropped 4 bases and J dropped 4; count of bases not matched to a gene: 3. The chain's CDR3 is CASSWTGKNQPQHF. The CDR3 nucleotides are TGTGCCAGCAGTTGGACAGGGAAAAATCAGCCCCAGCATTTT.

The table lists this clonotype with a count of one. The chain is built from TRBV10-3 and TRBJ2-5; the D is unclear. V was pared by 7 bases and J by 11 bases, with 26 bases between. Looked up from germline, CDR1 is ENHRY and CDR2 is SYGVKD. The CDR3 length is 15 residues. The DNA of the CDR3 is TGTGCCATCACACCGGACGGTCTGGGAATCCATGAGCAGTACTTC. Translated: CAITPDGLGIHEQYF.

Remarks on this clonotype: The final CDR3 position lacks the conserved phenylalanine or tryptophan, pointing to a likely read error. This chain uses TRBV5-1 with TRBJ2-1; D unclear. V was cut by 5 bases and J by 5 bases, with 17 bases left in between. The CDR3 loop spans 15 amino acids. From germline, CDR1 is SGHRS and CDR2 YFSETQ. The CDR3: CASRLKTNSNNEQFS. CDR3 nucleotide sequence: TGCGCCAGCAGACTCAAGACGAACAGCAACAATGAGCAGTTCTCC.

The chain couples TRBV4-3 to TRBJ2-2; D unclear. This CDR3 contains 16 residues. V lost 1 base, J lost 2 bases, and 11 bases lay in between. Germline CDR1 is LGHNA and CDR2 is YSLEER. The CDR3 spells CASSQGGSLNTGELFF. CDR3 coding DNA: TGCGCCAGCAGCCAAGGCGGCAGCCTCAACACCGGGGAGCTGTTTTTT.

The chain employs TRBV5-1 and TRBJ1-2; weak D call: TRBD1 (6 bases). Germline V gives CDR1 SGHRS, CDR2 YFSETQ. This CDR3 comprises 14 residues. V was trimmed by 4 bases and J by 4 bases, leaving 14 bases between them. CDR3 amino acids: CASSATGNGYGYTF. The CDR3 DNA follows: TGCGCCAGCAGCGCGACAGGAAACGGCTATGGCTACACCTTC.

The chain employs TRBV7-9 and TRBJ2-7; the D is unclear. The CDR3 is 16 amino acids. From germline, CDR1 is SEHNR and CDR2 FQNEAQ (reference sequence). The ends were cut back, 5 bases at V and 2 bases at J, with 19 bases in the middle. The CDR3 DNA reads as TGTGCCAGCAGCCTGGATACAGCAGATAAGACCTACGAGCAGTACTTC. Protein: CASSLDTADKTYEQYF.

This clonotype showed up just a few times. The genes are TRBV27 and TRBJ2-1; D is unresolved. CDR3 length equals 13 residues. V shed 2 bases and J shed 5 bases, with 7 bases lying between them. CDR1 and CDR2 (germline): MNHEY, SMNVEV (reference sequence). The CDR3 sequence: CASSLVQHNEQFF. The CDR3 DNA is TGTGCCAGCAGTTTAGTACAGCACAATGAGCAGTTCTTC.

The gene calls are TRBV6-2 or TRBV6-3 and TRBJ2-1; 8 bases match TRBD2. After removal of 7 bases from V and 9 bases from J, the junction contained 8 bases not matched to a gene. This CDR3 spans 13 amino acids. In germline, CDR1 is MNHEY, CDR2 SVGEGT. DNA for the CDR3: TGTGCCAGCATTCACGGCGGGGGGAGTGAGCAGTTCTTC. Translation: CASIHGGGSEQFF.

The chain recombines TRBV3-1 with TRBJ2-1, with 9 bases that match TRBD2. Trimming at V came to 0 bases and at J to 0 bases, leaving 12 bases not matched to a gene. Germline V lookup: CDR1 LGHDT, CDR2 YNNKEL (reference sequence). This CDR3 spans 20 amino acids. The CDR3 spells CASSQDQLAGPLSSYNEQFF. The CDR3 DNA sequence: TGTGCCAGCAGCCAAGACCAGCTAGCGGGGCCACTAAGCTCCTACAATGAGCAGTTCTTC.

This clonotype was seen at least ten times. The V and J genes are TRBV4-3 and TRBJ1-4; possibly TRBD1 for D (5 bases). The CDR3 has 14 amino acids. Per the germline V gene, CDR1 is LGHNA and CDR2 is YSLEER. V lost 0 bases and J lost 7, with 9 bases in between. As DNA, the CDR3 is TGCGCCAGCAGCCAAGACAGGGTTAGTGAAAAACTGTTTTTT. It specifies CASSQDRVSEKLFF.

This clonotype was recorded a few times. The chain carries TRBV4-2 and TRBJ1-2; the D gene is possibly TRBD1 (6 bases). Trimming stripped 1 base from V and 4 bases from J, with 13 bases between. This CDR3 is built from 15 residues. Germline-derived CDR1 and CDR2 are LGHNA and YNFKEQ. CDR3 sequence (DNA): TGTGCCAGCAGCCAAGCTACCGGACAGTCCTATGGCTACACCTTC. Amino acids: CASSQATGQSYGYTF.

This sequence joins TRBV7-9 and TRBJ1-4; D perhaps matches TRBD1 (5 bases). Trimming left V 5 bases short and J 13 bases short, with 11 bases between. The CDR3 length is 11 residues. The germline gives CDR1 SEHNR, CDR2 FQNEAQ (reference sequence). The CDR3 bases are TGTGCCAGCAGCGCCGGGGCAGTACTGTTTTTT. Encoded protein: CASSAGAVLFF.

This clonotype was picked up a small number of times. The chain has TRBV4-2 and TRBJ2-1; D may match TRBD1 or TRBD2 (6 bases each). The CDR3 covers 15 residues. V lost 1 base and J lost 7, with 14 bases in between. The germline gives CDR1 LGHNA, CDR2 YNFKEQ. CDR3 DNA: TGTGCCAGCAGCCAAGCGGGGGCCGGGGGAAATGAGCAGTTCTTC. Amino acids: CASSQAGAGGNEQFF.

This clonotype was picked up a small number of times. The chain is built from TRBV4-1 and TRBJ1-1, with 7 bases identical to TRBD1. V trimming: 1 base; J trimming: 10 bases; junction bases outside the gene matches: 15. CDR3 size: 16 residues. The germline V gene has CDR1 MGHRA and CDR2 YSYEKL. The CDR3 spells CASSQAEIQGTLGAFF. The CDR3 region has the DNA TGCGCCAGCAGCCAAGCGGAAATACAGGGGACTCTCGGAGCTTTCTTT.

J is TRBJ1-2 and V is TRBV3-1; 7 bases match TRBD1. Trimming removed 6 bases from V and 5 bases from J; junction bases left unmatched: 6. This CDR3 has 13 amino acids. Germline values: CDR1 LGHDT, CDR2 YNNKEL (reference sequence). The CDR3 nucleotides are TGTGCCAGCAGTAGGGACAGCTCTTATGGCTACACCTTC. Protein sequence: CASSRDSSYGYTF.

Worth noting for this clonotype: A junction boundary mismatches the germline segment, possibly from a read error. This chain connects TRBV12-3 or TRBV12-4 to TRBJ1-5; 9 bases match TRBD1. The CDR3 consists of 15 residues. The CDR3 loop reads CANSCGQGTGQPQHF. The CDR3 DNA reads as TGTGCCAACAGTTGCGGACAGGGGACAGGTCAGCCCCAGCATTTT.

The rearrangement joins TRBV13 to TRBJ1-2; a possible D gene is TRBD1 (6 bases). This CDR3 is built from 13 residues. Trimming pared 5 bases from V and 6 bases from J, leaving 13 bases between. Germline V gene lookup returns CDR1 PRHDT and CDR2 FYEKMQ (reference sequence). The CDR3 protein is CASSLGQSNGYTF. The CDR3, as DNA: TGTGCCAGCAGCCTCGGACAGTCCAATGGCTACACCTTC.

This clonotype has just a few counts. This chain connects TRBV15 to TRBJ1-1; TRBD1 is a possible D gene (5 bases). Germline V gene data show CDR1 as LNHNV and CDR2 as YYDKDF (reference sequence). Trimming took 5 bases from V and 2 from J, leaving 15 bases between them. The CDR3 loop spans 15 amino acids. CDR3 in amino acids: CATSSRDSPNTEAFF. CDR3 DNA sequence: TGTGCCACCAGCTCCCGGGACTCCCCAAACACTGAAGCTTTCTTT.

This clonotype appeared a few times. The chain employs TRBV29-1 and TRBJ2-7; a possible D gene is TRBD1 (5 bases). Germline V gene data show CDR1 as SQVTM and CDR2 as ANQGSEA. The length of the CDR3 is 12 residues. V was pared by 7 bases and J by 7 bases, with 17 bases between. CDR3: CSALGQYNEQYF. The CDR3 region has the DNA TGCAGCGCGCTGGGGCAGTACAATGAGCAGTACTTC.

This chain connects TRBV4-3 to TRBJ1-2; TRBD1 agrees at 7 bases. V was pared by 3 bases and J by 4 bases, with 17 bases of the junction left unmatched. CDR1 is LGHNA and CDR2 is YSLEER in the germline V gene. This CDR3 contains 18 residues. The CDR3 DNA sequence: TGCGCCAGCAGCCATCGCGGGACAGCCCAGGCCCTTGGCTATGGCTACACCTTC. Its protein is CASSHRGTAQALGYGYTF.

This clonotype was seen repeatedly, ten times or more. For the CDR3, the DNA is TGTGCCAGCAGTGAAGGGGGCAATGAGCAGTTCTTC. This encodes CASSEGGNEQFF. V gene TRBV2 combines with J gene TRBJ2-1; D is ambiguous. The V gene's germline CDR1 is SNHLY and CDR2 FYNNEI. This CDR3 spans 12 amino acids. V lost 1 base to trimming and J lost 6 bases, with 4 bases between them.

CDR3 sequence (DNA): TGTGCCAGCAGCAAAGAGGTAGCGGGGGGACTCCAAGAGACCCAGTACTTC. Amino acids: CASSKEVAGGLQETQYF. The chain recombines TRBV21-1 with TRBJ2-5; the tabulated D call, TRBD2, remains unverified against the DNA. TRBV21-1 is a pseudogene locus. The CDR3 covers 17 residues.

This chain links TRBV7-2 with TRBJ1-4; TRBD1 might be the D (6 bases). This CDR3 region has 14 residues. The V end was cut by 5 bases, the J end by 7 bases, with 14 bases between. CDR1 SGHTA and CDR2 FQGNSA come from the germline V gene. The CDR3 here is CASSPQGQAEKLFF. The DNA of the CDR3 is TGTGCCAGCAGCCCGCAGGGGCAGGCTGAAAAACTGTTTTTT.

The CDR3 DNA reads as TGCAGTGCTAGAGATCCGGGACTCACTAATGAAAAACTGTTTTTT. Its translation is CSARDPGLTNEKLFF. The V gene is TRBV20-1, the J gene TRBJ1-4; possible D gene TRBD1, 5 bases. The CDR3 extends over 15 amino acids. The V gene lost 0 bases and the J gene lost 2 bases, with 10 bases spanning the gap. The germline gives CDR1 DFQATT, CDR2 SNEGSKA (reference sequence).

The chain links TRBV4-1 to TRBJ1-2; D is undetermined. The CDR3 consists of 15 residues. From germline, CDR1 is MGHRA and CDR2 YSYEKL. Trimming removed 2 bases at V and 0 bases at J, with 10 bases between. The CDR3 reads CASSQSPGTNYGYTF. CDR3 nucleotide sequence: TGCGCCAGCAGCCAATCCCCGGGAACTAACTATGGCTACACCTTC.